This T cell receptor (beta chain) is from a study of blood T cell repertoires in COVID-19. As for the study in general: Sites in the United States, Italy and Spain provided acute and convalescent COVID-19 samples.

In the source study's methods: Nucleated cell number was recorded as an estimate derived from reference gene primer amplification. Sequencing was performed with immunoSEQ multiplex PCR; in TCRdb, only in-frame clones are kept and a portion is missing. The V and J calls and the clone size are those of that table, but D and trimming were determined from the DNA. The table records approximately 280,000 clones, around nine tenths of them present only once. Seattle researchers signed up patients amid active infection and tracked them longitudinally. Source material: peripheral blood. The TCR originated in a woman aged 25 to 39 with COVID-19, enrolled during active disease.

The CDR3 protein is CASSSASGQGRTKLFF. CDR3 DNA: TGTGCCAGCAGCTCGGCATCGGGACAGGGGCGGACAAAACTGTTTTTT. This chain links TRBV7-6 with TRBJ1-4; 10 bases match TRBD1. The CDR3 covers 16 residues. V was pared by 4 bases and J by 10 bases, with 12 bases of the junction left unmatched. Looked up from germline, CDR1 is SGHVS and CDR2 is FNYEAQ.